This entry is about one T cell receptor beta chain. One junction end disagrees with the germline gene, perhaps due to a read error. Distinct nucleotide sequences in the sample also encode this CDR3. This sample was included in a study of blood T cell repertoires in COVID-19. Whole-study context: The cDNA or gDNA used as material had been derived from T cells, B-cell-depleted T cells, or PBMCs.

This CDR3 has 14 residues. In germline, CDR1 is SGHTA, CDR2 FQGNSA. Per the original methods: By means of reference gene primer amplification, nucleated cell counts were estimated. Assay: immunoSEQ multiplex PCR; the TCRdb copy retains only in-frame clones and omits some. That table supplies the V and J calls and clone size; D and trimming were determined from the DNA. The sample holds tens of thousands of clones, about 90% seen once. The source is a human donor with active COVID-19. The donor label of this sample is uncertain. Sequencing input: peripheral blood. This rearrangement joins TRBV7-2 to TRBJ1-5; D remains unclear. DNA of the CDR3: TGCGCCAGCAGTCCCGGACTAAGAGGACAGCCCCAGCATTTT. Translated, it gives CASSPGLRGQPQHF.